The T cell receptor (beta chain) under discussion was sequenced for a study of shared clonotypes between healthy human individuals (dated by TCRdb to the early 2020s). Some background on the complete study: A couple of women and three men aged 18 to 49 years were included in the cohort. To increase sequencing depth and limit assay-specific biases, different laboratories used diverse techniques to prepare libraries and sequence TCR repertoires. For each donor, CD4 naive and CD4 memory were each run on three plates, CD8 naive on two plates, and CD8 memory on one plate. Between about 0.8 and 9 billion PBMCs per donor were obtained by leukapheresis. To estimate repertoire size and how much clonotypes are shared between individuals, the study performed deep sequencing of blood TCR repertoires from about 5 healthy adults.

The full study reports these points: Compared with non-shared clonotypes, the clonotypes found in all four sorted-subset donors had higher generation probabilities. Pairwise subsampling indicated that sequencing depth was expected to affect the degree of clonotype sharing among donors. Incomplete sequencing was indicated by rarefaction of sorted-subset datasets, despite the large sequencing depth. Because the study included only a small number of donors, the genetic and exposure-history diversity represented was limited. Around 5.4% of naive CD4, more than 3% of naive CD8, 2.3% of memory CD4, and approximately 0.4% of memory CD8 clonotypes were shared across several donors. Estimated clonotype richness was generally larger for naive than for memory subsets. Sampling was restricted to blood, and TCR repertoires in tissues likely differ from the TCR repertoires found in blood.

TCR CDR3 regions were amplified from genomic DNA by multiplex PCR using the deep immunoSEQ assay. Genomic DNA extracted from each cell subset was distributed evenly over all wells of several immunoSEQ 96-well plates, and each plate served as one replicate. For sorted subsets, roughly 200 ng of genomic DNA, equivalent to some 33,000 T cell genomes, went into each replicate PCR. Purified libraries were measured with a Qubit 3.0 fluorometer, size-checked on a Bioanalyzer 2100, and measured again with the KAPA Library Quantification kit. Each immunoSEQ 96-well plate was sequenced on its own single-read 150-cycle Illumina NextSeq 550 flow cell. Turning to the authors' computational methods: Because the immunoSEQ output included only junctional sequences and no quality scores, the filtering could not be the same as the filtering used for full-length reads. To assign V/J genes and CDR3, sequences were annotated using PyIR, a Python wrapper for IgBLAST v1.9, with IMGT germline references. Reads were filtered out if the reads had weak V/J assignments (E-value above 1e-6), no CDR3, stop codons, out-of-frame junctions, or ambiguous translated residues. V3J clonotypes were defined as sequences sharing the same inferred V gene, J gene, and CDR3 amino acid sequence. To compute the percentage overlap between repertoires, the number of shared unique clonotypes was divided by the size of the smaller repertoire. Richness of each repertoire was evaluated using RTK rarefaction, the Chao1 estimator, and Recon v2.1 estimates of unobserved clonotypes. For all TCRbeta clonotypes obtained by the gDNA method from several donors, generation probabilities were computed with OLGA. In TCRdb, the immuneACCESS table is reduced to in-frame sequences with V and J assigned. These tables do not hold every clone; where another copy was compared, an unresolved V gene accounts for under half, and the others remain unexplained. The DNA was the basis for D and trimming; V, J and clone size are from that table. In this sample the table shows hundreds of thousands of clones, around 92% of which occur a single time. The top ten clones comprise 24% of the sample.

To note about this clone: Its antigen is unknown. No clone much larger than this one lies a single base away; base qualities are absent.

CD8 naive samples consisted of CD45RO-negative cells that were positively selected for CCR7, yielding a CD45RA+CCR7+ population without TemRA cells. Donors were healthy HIV-negative adults with no recently reported acute infections or vaccinations. Only Caucasian adults living in Nashville, Tennessee, USA were represented among the donors. After blood collection by leukapheresis, PBMCs were isolated using Ficoll-Histopaque density gradient centrifugation and then cryopreserved in the vapor phase of liquid nitrogen. Analytical flow cytometry was used to check the purity and quantity of each magnetically sorted T cell population. Each sorted fraction had its genomic DNA isolated and then quantified by UV absorbance on a Nanodrop 2000c. Sequences were obtained from naive CD8+ T cells sorted from blood. The sample's cell subset or site, from its label and the paper: CD45RA+CCR7+. This TCR was recovered from a man younger than 45 in good health.

The CDR3 protein is CASSLQGEQFF. The DNA sequence reads TGTGCCAGCAGCTTACAGGGGGAGCAGTTCTTC. This receptor chain uses TRBV7-9 and TRBJ2-1; the D gene is possibly TRBD1, with 6 bases matching. The CDR3 has 11 amino acids, counting the end cysteine and phenylalanine. This entry keeps only the CDR3 DNA: 33 bases, framed from base 1. V gives up 2 bases and J gives up 10 bases, and the segment between their germline ends measures 6 bases. CDR1 and CDR2 are drawn from the germline V gene (reference sequence): SEHNR, FQNEAQ.